Listed below are T cell receptor beta chains from one sample, sequenced in a study of cytomegalovirus exposure and HLA in healthy donors. TCRdb's table, derived via immunoSEQ multiplex PCR, lists solely in-frame clones and lacks some. This table lists roughly 36,000 clones. Sequenced sample: PBMCs. These TCRs come from a woman younger than 45 in good health and CMV-seropositive. Both conserved end residues are trimmed from each CDR3.

len | j_gene | v_gene | CDR3aa
14 | TRBJ2-1 | TRBV4-1 | ASSQELGGGYNEQF
11 | TRBJ1-2 | TRBV6-5 | ASSYDGSRGYT
11 | TRBJ2-4 | TRBV15 | ATSIRDSGIQY
13 | TRBJ1-4 | TRBV11-2 | ASSSRGSSREKLF
14 | TRBJ1-3 | TRBV11-2 | ASSHRGGQGGNTIY
12 | TRBJ1-2 | TRBV28 | ASSLGGQSYGYT
12 | TRBJ2-3 | TRBV25-1 | ASSEFQNTDTQY
13 | TRBJ2-7 | TRBV7-2 | ASSLEKAVAYEQY
11 | TRBJ2-5 | TRBV11-2 | ASSGAPRETQY
12 | TRBJ2-7 | TRBV19 | ASSPGYPTYEQY
13 | TRBJ1-4 | TRBV9 | ASSVGGRADEKLF
13 | TRBJ2-1 | TRBV7-2 | ASIPRDLPRNEQF
15 | TRBJ1-3 | TRBV30 | AWRTSGGWSLGNTIY
15 | TRBJ2-6 | TRBV18 | ASSLPGGAPGANVLT
11 | - | TRBV18 | ASSLDMAYEQY
12 | TRBJ2-7 | TRBV29-1 | SARQGSLFDEQY
11 | TRBJ1-5 | TRBV5-1 | ASRGAENQEEH
12 | TRBJ1-6 | TRBV7-9 | ASSLALRDSPLH
12 | TRBJ1-1 | TRBV11-2 | ASSLVERPPEAF
13 | TRBJ1-5 | TRBV2 | ASSAQGWRNQPQH
13 | TRBJ1-2 | TRBV6-4 | ASRVRALANYGYT
13 | TRBJ2-2 | TRBV18 | ASSSGTGSTGELF
9 | TRBJ2-4 | TRBV4-2 | ASSQGPIQY
12 | TRBJ1-4 | TRBV5-1 | ASSLAGLGEKLF
13 | TRBJ1-5 | TRBV28 | ASSGGTAFNQPQH
11 | TRBJ1-1 | TRBV11-2 | ASSLVGVTEAF
13 | TRBJ2-7 | TRBV7-9 | ASSLGGAASYEQY
9 | TRBJ2-1 | TRBV7-9 | ASTLRDEQF
12 | TRBJ1-1 | TRBV7-8 | ASSYDRGNTEAF
15 | TRBJ1-3 | TRBV7-8 | ASSDRTGGVRGNTIY
10 | TRBJ2-3 | TRBV10-2 | ASSTGADTQY
15 | TRBJ1-1 | TRBV10-3 | AISELPLGQQNTEAF
12 | TRBJ1-1 | TRBV5-4 | ASSLDRLNTEAF
9 | TRBJ2-7 | TRBV30 | AWSVNYEQY
10 | TRBJ2-3 | TRBV10-1 | ASSGGTDTQY
9 | TRBJ2-1 | TRBV2 | ASGVYNEQF
11 | TRBJ2-5 | TRBV6-1 | ASSPTGEETQY
13 | TRBJ1-5 | TRBV6-5 | ASSIRWGGGQPQH
11 | TRBJ2-3 | TRBV9 | ASSVANRDTQY
10 | TRBJ1-1 | TRBV30 | AWSPGGPEAF